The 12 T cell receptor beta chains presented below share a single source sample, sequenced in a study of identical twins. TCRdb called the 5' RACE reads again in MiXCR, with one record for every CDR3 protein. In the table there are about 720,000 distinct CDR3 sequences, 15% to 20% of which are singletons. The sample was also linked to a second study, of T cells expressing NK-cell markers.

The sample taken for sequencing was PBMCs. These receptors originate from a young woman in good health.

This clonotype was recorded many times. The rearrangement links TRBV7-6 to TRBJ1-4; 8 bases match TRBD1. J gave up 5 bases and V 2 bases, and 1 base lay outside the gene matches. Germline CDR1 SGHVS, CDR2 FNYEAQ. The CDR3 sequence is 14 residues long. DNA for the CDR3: TGTGCCAGCAGCTTAAGGACAGGGAATGAAAAACTGTTTTTT. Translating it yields CASSLRTGNEKLFF.

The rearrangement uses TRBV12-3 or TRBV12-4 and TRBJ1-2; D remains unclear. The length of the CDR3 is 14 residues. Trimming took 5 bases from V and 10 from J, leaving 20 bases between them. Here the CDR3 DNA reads TGTGCCAGCAGTCCCTCAGCCGGGGTCCATGACTACACCTTC. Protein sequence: CASSPSAGVHDYTF.

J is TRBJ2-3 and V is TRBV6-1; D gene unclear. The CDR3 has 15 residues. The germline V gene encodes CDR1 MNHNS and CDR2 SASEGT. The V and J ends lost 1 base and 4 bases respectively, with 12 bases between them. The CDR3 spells CASSEDGFAADTQYF. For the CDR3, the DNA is TGTGCCAGCAGTGAAGATGGCTTTGCGGCAGATACGCAGTATTTT.

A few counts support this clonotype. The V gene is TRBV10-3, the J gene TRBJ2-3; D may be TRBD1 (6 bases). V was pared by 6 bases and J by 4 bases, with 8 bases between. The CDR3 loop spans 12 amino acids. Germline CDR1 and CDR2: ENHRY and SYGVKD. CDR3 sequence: CAIRDSPDTQYF. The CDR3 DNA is TGTGCCATCAGGGACAGCCCAGATACGCAGTATTTT.

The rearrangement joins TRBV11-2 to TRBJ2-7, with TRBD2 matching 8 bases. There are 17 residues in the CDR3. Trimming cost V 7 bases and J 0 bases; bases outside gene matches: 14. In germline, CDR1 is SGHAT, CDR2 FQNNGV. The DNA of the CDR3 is TGTGCCAGCACCTTCCACCCGGGCGGGGGGAGCTCCTACGAGCAGTACTTC. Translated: CASTFHPGGGSSYEQYF.

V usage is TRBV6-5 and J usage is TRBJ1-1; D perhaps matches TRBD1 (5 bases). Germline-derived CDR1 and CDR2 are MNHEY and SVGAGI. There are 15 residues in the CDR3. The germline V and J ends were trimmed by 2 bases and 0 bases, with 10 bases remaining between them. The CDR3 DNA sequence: TGTGCCAGCAGTTACGCTGGGGGACTGAACACTGAAGCTTTCTTT. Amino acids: CASSYAGGLNTEAFF.

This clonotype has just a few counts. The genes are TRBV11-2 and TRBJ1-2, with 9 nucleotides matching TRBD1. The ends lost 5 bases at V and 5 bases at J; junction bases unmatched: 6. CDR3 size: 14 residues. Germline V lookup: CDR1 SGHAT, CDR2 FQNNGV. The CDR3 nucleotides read TGTGCCAGCAGCCTTACGGGACAGGGATATGGCTACACCTTC. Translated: CASSLTGQGYGYTF.

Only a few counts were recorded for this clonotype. CDR3 bases: TGTGCCACCAGGGGGACAGGGGAGAACACTGAAGCTTTCTTT. It is translated as CATRGTGENTEAFF. The chain employs TRBV24-1 and TRBJ1-1; the match to TRBD1 covers 10 bases. The junction had 2 bases not matched to a gene; V was cut back by 7 bases and J by 1 base. Germline-derived CDR1 and CDR2 are KGHDR and SFDVKD. This CDR3 is 14 amino acids long.

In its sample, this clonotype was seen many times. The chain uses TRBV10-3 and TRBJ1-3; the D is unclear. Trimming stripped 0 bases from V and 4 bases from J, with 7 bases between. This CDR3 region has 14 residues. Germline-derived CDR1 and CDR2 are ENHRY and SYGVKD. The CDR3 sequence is CAISESTGGNTIYF. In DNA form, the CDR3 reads TGTGCCATCAGTGAGTCAACGGGGGGAAACACCATATATTTT.

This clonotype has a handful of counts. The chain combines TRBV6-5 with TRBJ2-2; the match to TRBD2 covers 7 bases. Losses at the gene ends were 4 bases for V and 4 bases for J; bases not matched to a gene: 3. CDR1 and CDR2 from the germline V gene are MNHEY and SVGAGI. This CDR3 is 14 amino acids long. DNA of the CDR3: TGTGCCAGCAGTTGGGAGGGCCGCACCGGGGAGCTGTTTTTT. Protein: CASSWEGRTGELFF.

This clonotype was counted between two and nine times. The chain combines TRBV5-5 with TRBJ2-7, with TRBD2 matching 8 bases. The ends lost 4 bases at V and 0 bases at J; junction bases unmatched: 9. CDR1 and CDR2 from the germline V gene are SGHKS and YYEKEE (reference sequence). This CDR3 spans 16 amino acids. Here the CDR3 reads CASSPFSGVLSYEQYF. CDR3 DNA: TGTGCCAGCAGCCCCTTTAGCGGGGTCCTCTCCTACGAGCAGTACTTC. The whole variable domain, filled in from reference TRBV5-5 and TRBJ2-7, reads DAGVTQSPTHLIKTRGQQVTLRCSPISGHKSVSWYQQVLGQGPQFIFQYYEKEERGRGNFPDRFSARQFPNYSSELNVNALLLGDSALYLCASSPFSGVLSYEQYFGPGTRLTVT.

The CDR3 nucleotides are TGTGCCAGCAGCCCCTTCTTGGGGTCCTCCTACGAGCAGTACTTC. The encoded protein is CASSPFLGSSYEQYF. The chain joins TRBV12-3 or TRBV12-4 to TRBJ2-7; unclear D gene. This CDR3 has 15 amino acids. V lost 6 bases and J lost 0, with 15 bases in between.